These 29 T cell receptor beta chains share one sample of origin, sequenced in a study of control samples from healthy donors and cancer patients. Here immunoSEQ multiplex PCR was the method, and the copy in TCRdb shows in-frame clones only, minus some. The profile covers 120,000 to 150,000 clones, with about 91% appearing a single time and roughly 3.2% taken by the ten largest. The sequencing input was blood. These receptors all stem from a man aged 25 to 40 in good health.

V is TRBV6-4 and J is TRBJ1-1; 8 bases match TRBD1. Per the germline V gene, CDR1 is MRHNA and CDR2 is SNTAGT. CDR3 size: 13 residues. The V segment lost 4 bases and the J segment 5 bases; nucleotides outside the gene matches: 3. CDR3 amino acids: CASSADRGTEAFF. The CDR3 DNA sequence: TGTGCCAGCAGTGCCGACAGGGGAACTGAAGCTTTCTTT.

This chain links TRBV6-4 with TRBJ1-6; weak D call: TRBD1 (5 bases). The V gene lost 0 bases and the J gene lost 1 base, with 10 bases spanning the gap. In germline, CDR1 is MRHNA, CDR2 SNTAGT. CDR3 size: 17 residues. The DNA for the CDR3 is TGTGCCAGCAGTGACTCAGGGGCAACGTCCTATAATTCACCCCTCCACTTT. Translating it yields CASSDSGATSYNSPLHF.

The chain uses TRBV27 and TRBJ1-2, with TRBD1 identical over 7 bases. CDR3 length equals 15 residues. CDR1 is MNHEY, CDR2 SMNVEV, per germline (reference sequence). Trimming removed 10 bases from V and 3 bases from J; junction bases left unmatched: 14. CDR3 amino acids: CATRTGTTRYYGYTF. DNA for the CDR3: TGTGCCACACGGACAGGCACTACGAGGTACTATGGCTACACCTTC.

The chain joins TRBV28 to TRBJ2-2, with a weak D call TRBD1 (5 bases). Germline CDR1 is MDHEN and CDR2 is SYDVKM. The CDR3 consists of 13 residues. V lost 2 bases to trimming and J lost 6 bases, with 7 bases between them. The CDR3 loop is CASSLRGPGELFF. CDR3 bases: TGTGCCAGCAGTTTAAGGGGCCCCGGGGAGCTGTTTTTT.

This chain links TRBV30 with TRBJ1-6, with D maybe TRBD1 (5 bases). V was shortened by 5 bases and J by 3 bases, with 11 bases between the two germline ends. Germline CDR1 reads GTSNPN; CDR2 reads SVGIG (reference sequence). The CDR3 contains 14 residues. The CDR3: CAWEQEGYNSPLHF. In DNA, the CDR3 is TGTGCCTGGGAACAGGAAGGCTATAATTCACCCCTCCACTTT.

This chain connects TRBV5-1 to TRBJ2-6, with 11 nucleotides matching TRBD1. CDR1 and CDR2 from the germline V gene are SGHRS and YFSETQ. Trimming at V came to 5 bases and at J to 1 base, leaving 5 bases not matched to a gene. The CDR3 contains 17 residues. CDR3 loop: CASRTGTGGSGANVLTF. DNA of the CDR3: TGCGCCAGCAGGACCGGGACAGGGGGATCTGGGGCCAACGTCCTGACTTTC.

In this sample, this clone turned up once. This chain uses TRBV5-4 with TRBJ2-3, with TRBD2 identical over 9 bases. The ends lost 3 bases at V and 8 bases at J; junction bases unmatched: 10. Germline V gives CDR1 SGHNT, CDR2 YYREEE (reference sequence). The length of the CDR3 is 15 residues. CDR3 sequence reads: CASSSAGGMLGTQYF. DNA for the CDR3: TGTGCCAGCAGCTCGGCGGGGGGGATGCTAGGTACGCAGTATTTT.

This chain links TRBV11-2 with TRBJ2-1, with D possibly matching TRBD2 (5 bases). The CDR3 spans 15 residues. Germline V gene lookup returns CDR1 SGHAT and CDR2 FQNNGV. Trimming shortened V by 5 bases and J by 1 base, and 12 bases separated the two germline ends. CDR3 in amino acids: CASSVNERSYNEQFF. CDR3 in DNA: TGTGCCAGCAGCGTAAATGAGCGGTCCTACAATGAGCAGTTCTTC.

The chain joins TRBV28 to TRBJ2-1, with 8 nucleotides matching TRBD2. The CDR3 length is 14 residues. The germline CDR1 and CDR2 sequences are MDHEN and SYDVKM. J was trimmed by 10 bases and V by 10 bases; bases with no gene match: 15. Here the CDR3 DNA reads TGTGCCACCCATAAAGGGACTAGACCGTCGGAGCAGTTCTTC. Protein product: CATHKGTRPSEQFF.

V is TRBV27 and J is TRBJ1-3; D unclear. With 6 bases removed from V and 1 base from J, the gap between germline ends came to 10 bases. Germline CDR1 is MNHEY and CDR2 is SMNVEV (reference sequence). The CDR3 contains 14 residues. CDR3 protein: CASSHLGSGNTIYF. In DNA form, the CDR3 reads TGTGCCAGCAGCCACCTGGGGTCTGGAAACACCATATATTTT.

The V gene is TRBV7-3, the J gene TRBJ2-2; D gene uncertain. V gave up 1 base and J gave up 4 bases, with 7 bases separating them. This CDR3 contains 14 residues. The V gene's germline CDR1 is SGHTA and CDR2 FQGTGA. The CDR3 sequence: CASSLNPGTGELFF. Here the CDR3 DNA reads TGTGCCAGCAGCTTAAACCCGGGCACCGGGGAGCTGTTTTTT.

V usage is TRBV6-5 and J usage is TRBJ2-7; TRBD1 might be the D (7 bases). V was shortened by 8 bases and J by 5 bases, with 16 bases between the two germline ends. Germline V CDR1 and CDR2: MNHEY, SVGAGI. This CDR3 has 13 amino acids. CDR3 amino acids: CASDPTGRNEQYF. DNA for the CDR3: TGTGCCAGCGACCCGACAGGGAGGAACGAGCAGTACTTC.

CDR3 protein: CASSTGGAGGYTF. Written as DNA, the CDR3 is TGTGCCAGCAGCACCGGGGGGGCGGGTGGCTACACCTTC. The chain carries TRBV12-3 or TRBV12-4 and TRBJ1-2, with D perhaps TRBD1 (6 bases). V shed 6 bases and J shed 7 bases, with 15 bases lying between them. This CDR3 region has 13 residues.

This chain joins TRBV2 and TRBJ1-1; no firm D call. CDR1 SNHLY and CDR2 FYNNEI come from the germline V gene. Trimming stripped 1 base from V and 1 base from J, with 7 bases between. The CDR3 runs to 14 residues. In nucleotides, the CDR3 is TGTGCCAGCAGTGAAGTTTTGTCGAACACTGAAGCTTTCTTT. This gives the protein CASSEVLSNTEAFF.

The CDR3 bases are TGTGCCAGCAGTCGCCCCCCCACAGGGGTCGGTAACACTGAAGCTTTCTTT. Translation: CASSRPPTGVGNTEAFF. The J gene is TRBJ1-1, the V gene TRBV27, with 7 positions matching TRBD1. The CDR3 extends over 17 amino acids. Germline V CDR1 and CDR2: MNHEY, SMNVEV (reference sequence). V lost 5 bases to trimming and J lost 2 bases; unmatched junction nucleotides: 14.

The chain has TRBV9 and TRBJ2-3; TRBD2 matches 13 bases. The V segment lost 3 bases and the J segment 3 bases; nucleotides outside the gene matches: 10. CDR1 SGDLS and CDR2 YYNGEE come from the germline V gene. The CDR3 length is 18 residues. The CDR3 sequence: CASSAHSTSGGLTDTQYF. In DNA, the CDR3 is TGTGCCAGCAGCGCACACTCGACTAGCGGGGGGCTTACAGATACGCAGTATTTT.

This rearrangement joins TRBV19 to TRBJ2-3, with TRBD2 identical over 11 bases. This CDR3 is built from 17 residues. The germline V gene has CDR1 LNHDA and CDR2 SQIVND (reference sequence). The V segment lost 1 base and the J segment 7 bases; nucleotides outside the gene matches: 10. The CDR3 DNA sequence: TGTGCCAGTAGTATAGCCCTAGCGGGGGGCCAAGTTAATACGCAGTATTTT. Its translation is CASSIALAGGQVNTQYF.

The rearrangement uses TRBV14 and TRBJ2-5; 10 bases align to TRBD2. Per germline, CDR1 SGHDN and CDR2 FVKESK. This CDR3 spans 18 amino acids. The V gene end was trimmed by 5 bases and the J gene end by 2 bases; junction bases not matched to a gene: 14. This chain's CDR3 is CASSFVGLASAYQETQYF. In nucleotides, the CDR3 is TGTGCCAGCAGCTTTGTGGGACTAGCGTCGGCATATCAAGAGACCCAGTACTTC.

The V and J genes are TRBV5-6 and TRBJ1-1, with TRBD1 matching over 7 bases. The CDR3 contains 14 residues. The germline V gene has CDR1 SGHDT and CDR2 YYEEEE. The ends lost 3 bases at V and 0 bases at J; junction bases unmatched: 2. The CDR3 loop reads CASSSDRMNTEAFF. In DNA, the CDR3 is TGTGCCAGCAGCTCGGACAGGATGAACACTGAAGCTTTCTTT.

The sample holds a few counts of this clone. The chain couples TRBV10-1 to TRBJ1-1; unclear D gene. V lost 0 bases, J lost 1 base, and 9 bases lay in between. The CDR3 consists of 15 residues. Germline V gives CDR1 WNHNN, CDR2 SYGVQD (reference sequence). The CDR3 nucleotides read TGCGCCAGCAGTGAGTCGATCTCAAGGAACACTGAAGCTTTCTTT. Amino acid sequence: CASSESISRNTEAFF.

V and J are TRBV9 and TRBJ2-3; weak D call: TRBD2 (5 bases). Germline values: CDR1 SGDLS, CDR2 YYNGEE. CDR3 length: 15 residues. Trimming stripped 0 bases from V and 3 bases from J, with 11 bases between. The CDR3 region is CASSVANGITDTQYF. In DNA, the CDR3 is TGTGCCAGCAGCGTAGCTAACGGGATTACAGATACGCAGTATTTT.

The gene calls are TRBV14 and TRBJ2-7; 7 positions match TRBD1. Germline assignment: CDR1 SGHDN and CDR2 FVKESK. V was clipped by 1 base and J by 4 bases; unmatched bases: 7. This CDR3 spans 15 amino acids. The CDR3 reads CASSQVKGQDYEQYF. The CDR3 nucleotides read TGTGCCAGCAGCCAAGTTAAAGGACAGGATTACGAGCAGTACTTC.

This chain uses TRBV5-6 with TRBJ1-2, with D possibly matching TRBD1 (5 bases). The V end was cut by 0 bases, the J end by 4 bases, with 10 bases between. The length of the CDR3 is 14 residues. Germline CDR1 reads SGHDT; CDR2 reads YYEEEE. Written as DNA, the CDR3 is TGTGCCAGCAGCTTGGCACCGGACACCTATGGCTACACCTTC. Its protein is CASSLAPDTYGYTF.

The genes are TRBV5-6 and TRBJ1-5, with TRBD1 matching over 8 bases. Per germline, CDR1 SGHDT and CDR2 YYEEEE. The CDR3 has 17 amino acids. The junction had 9 bases not matched to a gene; V was cut back by 0 bases and J by 4 bases. CDR3 in DNA: TGTGCCAGCAGCTTGGCCGGACAGGGCCTAGTAAATCAGCCCCAGCATTTT. Residues: CASSLAGQGLVNQPQHF.

This chain links TRBV7-2 with TRBJ1-2; 10 positions agree with TRBD1. The CDR3 spans 15 residues. Germline loops: CDR1 SGHTA, CDR2 FQGNSA. V was clipped by 5 bases and J by 3 bases; unmatched bases: 6. CDR3 DNA sequence: TGTGCCAGCAGCCCCCGGGACAGGGGTGACTATGGCTACACCTTC. This encodes CASSPRDRGDYGYTF.

This clone appeared a single time. The chain combines TRBV4-1 with TRBJ2-7; D assignment may be TRBD1 or TRBD2 (6 bases each). Germline assignment: CDR1 MGHRA and CDR2 YSYEKL. The CDR3 contains 15 residues. V shed 0 bases and J shed 2 bases, with 11 bases lying between them. In DNA form, the CDR3 reads TGCGCCAGCAGCCAAGACCGGGGGCTGACCTACGAGCAGTACTTC. Its translation is CASSQDRGLTYEQYF.

V gene TRBV29-1 combines with J gene TRBJ2-7; 12 nucleotides line up with TRBD2. CDR3 length: 15 residues. Germline V gene data show CDR1 as SQVTM and CDR2 as ANQGSEA. Trimming cost V 3 bases and J 2 bases; bases outside gene matches: 5. The CDR3 sequence: CSVEPTSGGPYEQYF. DNA for the CDR3: TGCAGCGTTGAGCCCACTAGCGGGGGGCCCTACGAGCAGTACTTC.

This clone was seen once. The chain uses TRBV28 and TRBJ2-1; possible D gene TRBD2, 5 bases. Germline CDR1 MDHEN, CDR2 SYDVKM. This CDR3 is 13 amino acids long. Trimming shortened V by 7 bases and J by 10 bases, and 17 bases separated the two germline ends. The CDR3 nucleotides read TGTGCCAGCACCCTGGATCCAACTAGGGAGCAGTTCTTC. This translates into CASTLDPTREQFF. Together with reference TRBV28 and TRBJ2-1, the CDR3 gives the full variable domain: DVKVTQSSRYLVKRTGEKVFLECVQDMDHENMFWYRQDPGLGLRLIYFSYDVKMKEKGDIPEGYSVSREKKERFSLILESASTNQTSMYLCASTLDPTREQFFGPGTRLTVL.

This rearrangement joins TRBV4-1 to TRBJ1-1, with 8 bases fitting TRBD1. This CDR3 spans 15 amino acids. From germline, CDR1 is MGHRA and CDR2 YSYEKL. Unmatched junction bases numbered 7, after V lost 3 bases and J lost 4 bases. CDR3 in amino acids: CASSQVGQGGTEAFF. For the CDR3, the DNA is TGCGCCAGCAGCCAGGTAGGACAGGGAGGCACTGAAGCTTTCTTT.